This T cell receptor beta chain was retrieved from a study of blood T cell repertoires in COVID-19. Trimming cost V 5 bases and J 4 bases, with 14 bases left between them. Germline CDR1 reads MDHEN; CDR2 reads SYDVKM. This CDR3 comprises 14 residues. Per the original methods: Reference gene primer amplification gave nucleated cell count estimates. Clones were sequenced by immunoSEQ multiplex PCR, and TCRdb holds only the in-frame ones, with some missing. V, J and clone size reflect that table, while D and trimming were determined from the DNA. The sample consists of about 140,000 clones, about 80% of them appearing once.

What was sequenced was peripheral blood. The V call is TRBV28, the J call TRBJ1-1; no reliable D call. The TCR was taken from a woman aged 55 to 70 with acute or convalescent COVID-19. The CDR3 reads CASSRNFGGTEAFF. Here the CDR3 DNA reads TGTGCCAGCAGTCGGAATTTTGGAGGCACTGAAGCTTTCTTT.